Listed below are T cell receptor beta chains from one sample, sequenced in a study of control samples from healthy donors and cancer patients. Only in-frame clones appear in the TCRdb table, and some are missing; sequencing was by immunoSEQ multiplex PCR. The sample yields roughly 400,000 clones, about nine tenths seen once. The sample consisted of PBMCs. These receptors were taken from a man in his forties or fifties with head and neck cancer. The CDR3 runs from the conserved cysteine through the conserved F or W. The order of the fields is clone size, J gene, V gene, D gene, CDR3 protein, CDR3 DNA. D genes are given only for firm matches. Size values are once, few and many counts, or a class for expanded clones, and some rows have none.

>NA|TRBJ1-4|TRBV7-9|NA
CASSWKDREKLFF
TGTGCCAGCAGCTGGAAGGATAGGGAAAAACTGTTTTTT
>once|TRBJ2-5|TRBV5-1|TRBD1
CASSITGTGVRETQYF
TGCGCCAGCAGCATAACCGGGACAGGGGTACGGGAGACCCAGTACTTC
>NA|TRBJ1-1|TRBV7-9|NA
CASLQNMNTEAFF
TGTGCCAGCCTACAGAACATGAACACTGAAGCTTTCTTT
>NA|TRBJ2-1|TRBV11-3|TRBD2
CASSLNSGGHNEQFF
TGTGCCAGCAGCTTAAATAGCGGGGGCCACAATGAGCAGTTCTTC
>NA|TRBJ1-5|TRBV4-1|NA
CASSQVSLPGQPQHF
TGCGCCAGCAGCCAAGTGTCTCTACCAGGTCAGCCCCAGCATTTT
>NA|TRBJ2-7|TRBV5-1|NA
CASSWGDSPYEQYF
TGCGCCAGCAGCTGGGGGGACAGCCCCTACGAGCAGTACTTC
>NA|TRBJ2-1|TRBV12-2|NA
CASRPEGGETYNEQFF
TGTGCAAGTCGCCCCGAGGGGGGCGAAACCTACAATGAGCAGTTCTTC
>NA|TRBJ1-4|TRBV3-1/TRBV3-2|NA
CASSPSIGGRATNEKLFF
TGTGCCAGCAGCCCTTCGATCGGGGGGCGGGCAACTAATGAAAAACTGTTTTTT
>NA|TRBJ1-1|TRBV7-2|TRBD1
CASSSGTGMYTEAFF
TGTGCCAGCAGCTCGGGGACAGGGATGTACACTGAAGCTTTCTTT
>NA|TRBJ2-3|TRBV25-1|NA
CASSEYGGLGTDTQYF
TGTGCCAGCAGTGAATATGGGGGTTTGGGCACAGATACGCAGTATTTT
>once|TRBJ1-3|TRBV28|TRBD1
CASRGQGINTIYF
TGTGCCAGCAGGGGACAGGGGATAAACACCATATATTTT
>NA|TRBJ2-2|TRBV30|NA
CARDSRGVNTGELFF
TGTGCCAGGGACTCACGCGGGGTGAACACCGGGGAGCTGTTTTTT
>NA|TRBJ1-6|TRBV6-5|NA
CASTGSADGGFHF
TGTGCCAGCACGGGGTCTGCGGATGGCGGCTTCCACTTT
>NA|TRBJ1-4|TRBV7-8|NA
CASSKEARGELTNEKLFF
TGTGCCAGCAGCAAAGAAGCCAGGGGAGAGCTAACTAATGAAAAACTGTTTTTT
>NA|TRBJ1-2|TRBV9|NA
CASSALQGLSGYTF
TGTGCCAGCAGCGCGCTACAAGGGCTGTCTGGCTACACCTTC
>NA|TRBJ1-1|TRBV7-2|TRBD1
CASRITRDRGAEAFF
TGTGCCAGCAGGATAACACGGGACAGGGGTGCTGAAGCTTTCTTT
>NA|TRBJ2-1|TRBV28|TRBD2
CASRPAGRYNEQFF
TGTGCCAGCAGACCAGCGGGGAGATACAATGAGCAGTTCTTC
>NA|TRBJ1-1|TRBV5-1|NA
CASSLGRGGYTEAFF
TGCGCCAGCAGCTTGGGTAGAGGGGGGTACACTGAAGCTTTCTTT
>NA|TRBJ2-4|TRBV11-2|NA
CASSFDRNIQYF
TGTGCCAGCAGCTTCGACAGAAACATTCAGTACTTC
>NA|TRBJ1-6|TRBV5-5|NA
CASSFGYRDNSPLHF
TGTGCCAGCAGCTTCGGGTACAGGGATAATTCACCCCTCCACTTT
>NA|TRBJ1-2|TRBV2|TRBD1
CATQQGIYGYTF
TGTGCCACCCAACAGGGGATTTATGGCTACACCTTC
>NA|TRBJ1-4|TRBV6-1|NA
CASSELGVGGFQEKLFF
TGTGCCAGCAGTGAATTGGGCGTCGGAGGGTTTCAAGAAAAACTGTTTTTT
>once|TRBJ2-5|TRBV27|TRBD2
CASSPGTSGQENQYF
TGTGCCAGCAGCCCCGGGACTAGCGGGCAAGAGAACCAGTACTTC
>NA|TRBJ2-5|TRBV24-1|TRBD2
CATSDSASGQETQYF
TGTGCCACCAGTGATTCGGCTAGCGGCCAAGAGACCCAGTACTTC
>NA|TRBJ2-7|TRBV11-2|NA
CASSFFASYEQYF
TGTGCCAGCAGCTTTTTCGCGTCCTACGAGCAGTACTTC
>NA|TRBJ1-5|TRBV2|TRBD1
CASSRGQAHNQPQHF
TGTGCCAGCAGTCGGGGACAGGCCCACAATCAGCCCCAGCATTTT
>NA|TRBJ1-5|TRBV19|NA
CASSIWAGLKNQPQHF
TGTGCCAGTAGTATTTGGGCAGGACTTAAGAATCAGCCCCAGCATTTT
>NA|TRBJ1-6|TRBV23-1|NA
CASSQMHPPGSYNSPLHF
TGCGCCAGCAGTCAAATGCATCCACCCGGCTCCTATAATTCACCCCTCCACTTT
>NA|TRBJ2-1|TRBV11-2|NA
CASSSGRAFGDEQFF
TGTGCCAGCAGCTCGGGACGGGCCTTCGGGGATGAGCAGTTCTTC
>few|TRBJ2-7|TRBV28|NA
CASSLDKAHEQYF
TGTGCCAGCAGTTTAGACAAGGCCCACGAGCAGTACTTC
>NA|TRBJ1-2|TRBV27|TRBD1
CASSLSPGGVYGYTF
TGTGCCAGCAGTTTATCTCCAGGGGGTGTCTATGGCTACACCTTC
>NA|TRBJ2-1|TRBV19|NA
CASSGYPTYNEQFF
TGTGCCAGTAGTGGGTACCCAACTTACAATGAGCAGTTCTTC
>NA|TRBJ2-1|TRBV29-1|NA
CSVDLSLSYNEQFF
TGCAGCGTTGACCTTTCGCTCTCCTACAATGAGCAGTTCTTC
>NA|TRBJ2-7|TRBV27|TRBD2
CASSPRLAEGSYEQYF
TGTGCCAGCAGTCCCCGACTAGCGGAGGGATCCTACGAGCAGTACTTC
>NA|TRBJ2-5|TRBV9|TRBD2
CASSGRLAGVEEAQYF
TGTGCCAGCAGCGGAAGACTAGCGGGAGTAGAAGAGGCCCAGTACTTC
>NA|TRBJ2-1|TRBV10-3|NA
CAISRDLSSYNEQFF
TGTGCCATCAGCCGGGACCTGAGCTCCTACAATGAGCAGTTCTTC
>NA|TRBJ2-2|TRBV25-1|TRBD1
CASSANSGTGTSGELFF
TGTGCCAGCAGTGCGAATTCCGGGACAGGGACGTCCGGGGAGCTGTTTTTT
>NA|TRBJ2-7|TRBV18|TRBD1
CASSPYRGQYEQYF
TGTGCCAGCTCACCATACAGGGGACAATACGAGCAGTACTTC
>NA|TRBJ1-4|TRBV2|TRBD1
CASSVTRTGGEKLFF
TGTGCCAGCAGTGTGACCAGGACAGGGGGTGAAAAACTGTTTTTT
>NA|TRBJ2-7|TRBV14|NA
CASSLLYDYEQYF
TGTGCCAGCAGCCTACTCTACGACTACGAGCAGTACTTC
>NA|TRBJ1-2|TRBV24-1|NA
CATSNGGRPTGGYTF
TGTGCCACCAGTAACGGGGGACGTCCCACGGGTGGCTACACCTTC
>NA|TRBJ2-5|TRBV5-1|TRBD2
CASSASGSETQYF
TGCGCCAGCAGCGCTAGCGGGAGTGAGACCCAGTACTTC
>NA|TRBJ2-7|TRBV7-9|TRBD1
CASSSPDRGPSEQYF
TGTGCCAGCAGCTCCCCCGACAGGGGCCCCTCTGAGCAGTACTTC
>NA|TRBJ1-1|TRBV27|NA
CASQRGLITEAFF
TGTGCCAGTCAGAGGGGTCTAATCACTGAAGCTTTCTTT
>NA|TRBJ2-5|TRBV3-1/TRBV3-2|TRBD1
CASSFGQGMETQYF
TGTGCCAGCAGCTTCGGACAGGGGATGGAGACCCAGTACTTC
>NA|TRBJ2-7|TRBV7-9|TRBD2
CASSTRTSGGSYEQYF
TGTGCCAGCAGCACCCGGACTAGCGGAGGGTCCTACGAGCAGTACTTC
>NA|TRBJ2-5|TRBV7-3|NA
CASSSTRGETQYF
TGTGCCAGCAGCTCGACCCGCGGAGAGACCCAGTACTTC
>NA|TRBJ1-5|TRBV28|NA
CASRMGTPSNQPQHF
TGTGCCAGCAGGATGGGGACGCCAAGCAATCAGCCCCAGCATTTT
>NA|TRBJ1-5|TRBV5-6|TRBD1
CASSSTGQGFQPQHF
TGTGCCAGCAGCTCTACGGGACAGGGGTTTCAGCCCCAGCATTTT
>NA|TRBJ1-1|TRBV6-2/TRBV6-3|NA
CASSIVRVMNTEAFF
TGTGCCAGCAGTATCGTCAGAGTGATGAACACTGAAGCTTTCTTT
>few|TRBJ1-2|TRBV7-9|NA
CASSFSPPDHTF
TGTGCCAGCAGCTTCAGTCCGCCAGACCACACCTTC
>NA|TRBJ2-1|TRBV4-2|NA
CASSLPFGYNEQFF
TGTGCCAGCAGCCTCCCCTTCGGTTACAATGAGCAGTTCTTC
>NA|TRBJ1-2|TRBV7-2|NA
CASSPIEDGGYGYTF
TGTGCCAGCAGCCCGATCGAGGACGGCGGATATGGCTACACCTTC